This T cell receptor (beta chain) was found in a study of multiple sclerosis patients with progressive multifocal leukoencephalopathy. Overall study findings and caveats: Expanded clones at PML onset predated and persisted through natalizumab therapy.

On this clone itself: What it binds is unknown.

The CDR3 spans 14 residues. Germline loops: CDR1 SGHVS, CDR2 FQNEAQ. V gave up 2 bases and J gave up 5 bases; unmatched junction bases: 6. TCRdb's table, derived via immunoSEQ multiplex PCR, lists solely in-frame clones and lacks some. Of 31,000 or so clones in the sample, about 91% were seen once. Regarding time point: time of PML onset. This receptor was taken from a woman between 40 and 50 years old with progressive multifocal leukoencephalopathy. The input for sequencing was PBMCs, taken from a patient treated with natalizumab. The V call is TRBV7-8, the J call TRBJ2-7; TRBD1 agrees at 7 bases. DNA of the CDR3: TGTGCCAGCAGCTTAAGACAGGGTAGCGACGAGCAGTACTTC. Protein: CASSLRQGSDEQYF.